A single sample gave rise to the 25 T cell receptor beta chains below, sequenced in a study of early T cells in non-severe SARS-CoV-2 infection. TCRdb itself ran the 5' RACE reads through MiXCR, one entry per CDR3 protein. The table records some 120,000 distinct CDR3 sequences, 15% of them present only once. Sequences were obtained from whole blood. Receptors originate from an adult who was a healthcare worker with PCR-confirmed SARS-CoV-2 infection or an uninfected control (not recorded which).

V and J are TRBV7-9 and TRBJ1-1; TRBD1 matches at 7 bases. Unmatched junction bases numbered 5, after V lost 3 bases and J lost 4 bases. The CDR3 sequence is 14 residues long. Germline V lookup: CDR1 SEHNR, CDR2 FQNEAQ (reference sequence). The CDR3 region has the DNA TGTGCCAGCAGCTTCCAGGGGGGGTCCACTGAAGCTTTCTTT. Translating it yields CASSFQGGSTEAFF.

In this sample, this clonotype turned up a few times. V gene TRBV5-5 combines with J gene TRBJ1-3; TRBD1 might be the D (5 bases). The CDR3 is made up of 17 amino acids. Per the germline V gene, CDR1 is SGHKS and CDR2 is YYEKEE (reference sequence). V lost 3 bases and J lost 2, with 18 bases in between. In DNA, the CDR3 is TGTGCCAGCAGCTGGGGCCAGGGCCTTAAGGCTGGAAACACCATATATTTT. Its translation: CASSWGQGLKAGNTIYF.

The chain is built from TRBV4-2 and TRBJ1-1; D remains ambiguous. V was clipped by 3 bases and J by 0 bases, with 2 bases between them. The CDR3 totals 12 residues. Germline V gene sequence: CDR1 LGHNA, CDR2 YNFKEQ. The chain's CDR3 is CASSQMNTEAFF. CDR3 DNA: TGTGCCAGCAGCCAGATGAACACTGAAGCTTTCTTT.

This clonotype was counted between two and nine times. This rearrangement joins TRBV30 to TRBJ1-1; D remains unclear. V lost 2 bases and J 3 bases, leaving 7 bases between the germline ends. This CDR3 is 12 amino acids long. Germline assignment: CDR1 GTSNPN and CDR2 SVGIG (reference sequence). CDR3 protein: CAWSLGYTEAFF. The CDR3 DNA follows: TGTGCCTGGAGTTTAGGATACACTGAAGCTTTCTTT. Full variable domain (remainder filled in from reference TRBV30 and TRBJ1-1): SQTIHQWPATLVQPVGSPLSLECTVEGTSNPNLYWYRQAAGRGLQLLFYSVGIGQISSEVPQNLSASRPQDRQFILSSKKLLLSDSGFYLCAWSLGYTEAFFGQGTRLTVV.

This clonotype was found many times. The chain couples TRBV6-6 to TRBJ2-1, with 10 bases lining up with TRBD1. V was clipped by 9 bases and J by 4 bases; unmatched bases: 6. There are 14 residues in the CDR3. Germline lookup yields CDR1 MNHNY and CDR2 SVGAGI (reference sequence). CDR3 in DNA: TGTGCCAGTCGACCGGGACAGGGGTACAATGAGCAGTTCTTC. Translation: CASRPGQGYNEQFF.

The chain has TRBV6-2 or TRBV6-3 and TRBJ1-6; unclear D gene. The CDR3 extends over 15 amino acids. V was trimmed by 6 bases and J by 11 bases, leaving 20 bases between them. The germline V gene encodes CDR1 MNHEY and CDR2 SVGEGT. CDR3 in amino acids: CASRQTGWADTPLHF. CDR3 sequence (DNA): TGTGCCAGCAGGCAAACCGGATGGGCCGACACACCCCTCCACTTT.

The chain joins TRBV4-1 to TRBJ2-1; TRBD2 agrees at 16 bases. The CDR3 is 18 residues long. Germline CDR1 and CDR2: MGHRA and YSYEKL. J gave up 1 base and V 3 bases, and 3 bases lay outside the gene matches. The CDR3 DNA follows: TGCGCCAGCAGCCAGGGACTAGCGGGGGGGATTTCCTACAATGAGCAGTTCTTC. This encodes CASSQGLAGGISYNEQFF.

The chain combines TRBV12-3 or TRBV12-4 with TRBJ2-5, with 10 positions matching TRBD2. The CDR3 has 15 amino acids. With 6 bases clipped from V and 2 bases from J, the junction kept 6 bases outside the gene matches. The CDR3 DNA is TGTGCCAGCAGAGTCGCTAGCGGGGGACAAGAGACCCAGTACTTC. The encoded protein is CASRVASGGQETQYF.

The chain recombines TRBV12-3 or TRBV12-4 with TRBJ2-2; D ambiguous. V was clipped by 5 bases and J by 8 bases, with 9 bases between them. The CDR3 contains 12 residues. The CDR3 spells CASSLTLGELFF. DNA of the CDR3: TGTGCCAGCAGTCTAACCCTTGGGGAGCTGTTTTTT.

This clonotype has more than one count but fewer than ten. J is TRBJ2-1 and V is TRBV5-1; 8 nucleotides align to TRBD2. Per germline, CDR1 SGHRS and CDR2 YFSETQ. This CDR3 has 15 residues. Unmatched junction bases numbered 11, after V lost 2 bases and J lost 10 bases. The CDR3 loop is CASSLVQRGPTEQFF. In DNA form, the CDR3 reads TGCGCCAGCAGCTTAGTCCAGCGGGGGCCAACGGAGCAGTTCTTC.

This clonotype was seen a few times. This chain uses TRBV7-6 with TRBJ2-5; 12 positions agree with TRBD2. The CDR3 extends over 14 amino acids. From germline, CDR1 is SGHVS and CDR2 FNYEAQ. V dropped 4 bases and J dropped 7; count of bases not matched to a gene: 4. Written as DNA, the CDR3 is TGTGCCAGCAGCTCTAGCGGGGGGGACGGGACCCAGTACTTC. Translation: CASSSSGGDGTQYF.

The rearrangement links TRBV2 to TRBJ1-6; no clear D gene. The CDR3 runs 15 residues. Germline V gives CDR1 SNHLY, CDR2 FYNNEI. V lost 5 bases and J 0 bases, leaving 8 bases between the germline ends. This chain's CDR3 is CASSLSSSYNSPLHF. In DNA form, the CDR3 reads TGTGCCAGCAGTTTAAGTAGCTCCTATAATTCACCCCTCCACTTT.

The rearrangement joins TRBV3-1 to TRBJ2-7; 10 bases map to TRBD1. Germline lookup yields CDR1 LGHDT and CDR2 YNNKEL (reference sequence). The CDR3 length is 16 residues. With V trimmed by 4 bases and J by 5 bases, 11 bases remained unmatched. The CDR3 nucleotides read TGTGCCAGCAGCCGTCCCCCCGGGACAGGGGTCAACGAGCAGTACTTC. Translated, it gives CASSRPPGTGVNEQYF.

This clonotype was seen more than once but under ten times. The chain employs TRBV3-1 and TRBJ2-7; 7 nucleotides line up with TRBD2. CDR1 is LGHDT, CDR2 YNNKEL, per germline (reference sequence). V gave up 3 bases and J gave up 6 bases; unmatched junction bases: 5. CDR3 length: 13 residues. The CDR3 loop is CASSHTGTTEQYF. Written as DNA, the CDR3 is TGTGCCAGCAGCCACACCGGGACTACCGAGCAGTACTTC.

The J gene is TRBJ2-5, the V gene TRBV4-2; D unresolved. V lost 4 bases to trimming and J lost 2 bases, with 8 bases between them. Germline V lookup: CDR1 LGHNA, CDR2 YNFKEQ. The CDR3 sequence is 13 residues long. CDR3 nucleotides: TGTGCCAGCAGCCTTAGGGTTCAAGAGACCCAGTACTTC. Protein: CASSLRVQETQYF.

This clonotype was counted only a few times. The chain links TRBV29-1 to TRBJ2-1; TRBD2 aligns across 11 bases. Germline V CDR1 and CDR2: SQVTM, ANQGSEA. The V gene end was trimmed by 7 bases and the J gene end by 3 bases; junction bases not matched to a gene: 5. CDR3 length equals 14 residues. The CDR3 reads CSAKGLAGYNEQFF. The DNA of the CDR3 is TGCAGCGCGAAAGGACTAGCGGGCTACAATGAGCAGTTCTTC.

This clonotype was observed a few times. The V call is TRBV29-1, the J call TRBJ2-1, with D unresolved. CDR1 and CDR2 (germline): SQVTM, ANQGSEA. The V and J ends lost 4 bases and 10 bases respectively, with 2 bases between them. CDR3 size: 8 residues. The CDR3 DNA reads TGCAGCGTTGGCGAGCAGTTCTTC. Translation: CSVGEQFF.

This clonotype was counted a few times. The V call is TRBV6-5, the J call TRBJ2-2; 10 bases map to TRBD2. V gave up 2 bases and J gave up 1 base; unmatched junction bases: 4. The germline V gene has CDR1 MNHEY and CDR2 SVGAGI. The CDR3 length is 17 residues. The CDR3 DNA is TGTGCCAGCAGTTACGTCGCTAGCGGGGGGAACACCGGGGAGCTGTTTTTT. This gives the protein CASSYVASGGNTGELFF.

This clonotype has only a few counts. This rearrangement joins TRBV7-2 to TRBJ2-2, with D possibly called TRBD1 or TRBD2 (7 bases each). Germline V lookup: CDR1 SGHTA, CDR2 FQGNSA. The CDR3 sequence is 15 residues long. V was clipped by 6 bases and J by 5 bases, with 16 bases between them. CDR3 sequence reads: CASSLTQGGTGELFF. DNA of the CDR3: TGTGCCAGCAGTCTTACTCAGGGGGGGACCGGGGAGCTGTTTTTT.

The chain links TRBV24-1 to TRBJ2-2; D ambiguous. Trimming cost V 8 bases and J 7 bases, with 13 bases left between them. The CDR3 runs to 13 residues. In germline, CDR1 is KGHDR, CDR2 SFDVKD. The DNA of the CDR3 is TGTGCCACCATCATGATTTGGAGCGGGGAGCTGTTTTTT. Translation: CATIMIWSGELFF.

This clonotype came up many times. The chain recombines TRBV19 with TRBJ2-1, with 7 bases fitting TRBD1. The CDR3 contains 19 residues. Germline V gives CDR1 LNHDA, CDR2 SQIVND (reference sequence). After removal of 4 bases from V and 4 bases from J, the junction contained 19 bases not matched to a gene. CDR3 loop: CASSKRQGSSPSLYNEQFF. Written as DNA, the CDR3 is TGTGCCAGTAGTAAAAGACAGGGCTCGAGCCCCTCCTTATACAATGAGCAGTTCTTC.

V usage is TRBV11-2 and J usage is TRBJ1-1, with TRBD1 matching 9 bases. The CDR3 consists of 22 residues. V gave up 1 base and J gave up 0 bases; unmatched junction bases: 21. Germline-derived CDR1 and CDR2 are SGHAT and FQNNGV. CDR3 region: CASSLGSPVPYRDRVLNTEAFF. CDR3 nucleotides: TGTGCCAGCAGCTTAGGGTCCCCCGTCCCGTACCGGGACAGGGTTTTGAACACTGAAGCTTTCTTT. Full variable domain (rest looked up from reference TRBV11-2 and TRBJ1-1): EAGVAQSPRYKIIEKRQSVAFWCNPISGHATLYWYQQILGQGPKLLIQFQNNGVVDDSQLPKDRFSAERLKGVDSTLKIQPAKLEDSAVYLCASSLGSPVPYRDRVLNTEAFFGQGTRLTVV.

This clonotype was observed a handful of times. The chain is built from TRBV20-1 and TRBJ2-3, with TRBD2 matching over 7 bases. The CDR3 runs 15 residues. The germline V gene encodes CDR1 DFQATT and CDR2 SNEGSKA (reference sequence). J gave up 0 bases and V 6 bases, and 9 bases lay outside the gene matches. The CDR3 here is CSAPISGSSTDTQYF. The DNA for the CDR3 is TGCAGTGCCCCCATTAGCGGGTCTAGCACAGATACGCAGTATTTT.

This chain uses TRBV12-3 or TRBV12-4 with TRBJ1-1, with no clear D. Trimming took off 4 bases at V and 7 bases at J, with 10 bases between the two ends. The CDR3 contains 12 residues. The chain's CDR3 is CASSWLLGEAFF. The CDR3 region has the DNA TGTGCCAGCAGTTGGCTATTGGGTGAAGCTTTCTTT.

This clonotype has at least ten counts. This rearrangement joins TRBV7-8 to TRBJ2-1; D is uncertain. The CDR3 contains 12 residues. Germline V gene sequence: CDR1 SGHVS, CDR2 FQNEAQ. The V end lost 5 bases, the J end lost 3 bases, and 5 bases lay between the germline ends. The CDR3 DNA reads TGTGCCAGCAGCCCCGTCTACAATGAGCAGTTCTTC. The encoded protein is CASSPVYNEQFF.